The source of this TCR beta chain is a study of blood T cell repertoires in COVID-19. Trimming at V came to 5 bases and at J to 7 bases, leaving 6 bases not matched to a gene. The CDR3 is 15 residues long. The germline CDR1 and CDR2 sequences are SGHTA and FQGNSA. Sequenced by immunoSEQ multiplex PCR; TCRdb stores in-frame clones only, minus some. The sample includes 55,000 to 80,000 clones, more than 60% of them seen just once. The clonotype was recovered from a man aged 60 to 75 with acute or convalescent COVID-19. Material for sequencing was peripheral blood. The genes are TRBV7-2 and TRBJ2-7, with TRBD2 matching 15 bases. For the CDR3, the DNA is TGTGCCAGCAGCCCGGGACTAGCGGGAGGTCAAGAGCAGTACTTC. This codes for CASSPGLAGGQEQYF.